The 26 T cell receptor beta chains reported below all come from one sample, sequenced in a study of OX40 agonist ivuxolimab in advanced cancers. The repertoire was sequenced with immunoSEQ multiplex PCR; TCRdb's copy has only in-frame clones and lacks some. Of some 67,000 clones listed, more than 65% are singletons. Specimen: CD4+ or CD8+ T cells sorted from blood, collected in a trial of the OX40 agonist ivuxolimab. Source of these receptors: an adult with an advanced solid tumor such as melanoma, head and neck, liver or kidney cancer.

This sequence joins TRBV7-2 and TRBJ2-7; 10 bases line up with TRBD2. The CDR3 is 14 amino acids. Trimming took 5 bases from V and 3 from J; bases not matched to a gene: 4. Per germline, CDR1 SGHTA and CDR2 FQGNSA. The CDR3 sequence: CASSPRTSGYEQYF. The CDR3 nucleotides are TGTGCCAGCAGCCCCAGGACTAGCGGCTACGAGCAGTACTTC. Full variable domain (outside the CDR3, taken from reference TRBV7-2 and TRBJ2-7): GAGVSQSPSNKVTEKGKDVELRCDPISGHTALYWYRQSLGQGLEFLIYFQGNSAPDKSGLPSDRFSAERTGGSVSTLTIQRTQQEDSAVYLCASSPRTSGYEQYFGPGTRLTVT.

This clone was seen once. The chain is built from TRBV7-2 and TRBJ2-6; D remains ambiguous. V was clipped by 5 bases and J by 3 bases, with 5 bases between them. The CDR3 is 13 residues long. Per the germline V gene, CDR1 is SGHTA and CDR2 is FQGNSA. CDR3 sequence: CASSTRGANVLTF. For the CDR3, the DNA is TGTGCCAGCAGCACACGTGGGGCCAACGTCCTGACTTTC.

The chain has TRBV11-3 and TRBJ2-7; 7 nucleotides align to TRBD1. The CDR3 is 12 residues long. The germline gives CDR1 SGHNT, CDR2 YENEEA. V gave up 6 bases and J gave up 3 bases; unmatched junction bases: 2. Here the CDR3 reads CASSGDSYEQYF. DNA of the CDR3: TGTGCCAGCAGTGGGGACAGCTACGAGCAGTACTTC. The full variable domain, rest sourced from reference TRBV11-3 and TRBJ2-7, is EAGVVQSPRYKIIEKKQPVAFWCNPISGHNTLYWYLQNLGQGPELLIRYENEEAVDDSQLPKDRFSAERLKGVDSTLKIQPAELGDSAVYLCASSGDSYEQYFGPGTRLTVT.

This clone came up once. The V and J genes are TRBV11-2 and TRBJ1-2; D is unresolved. The CDR3 totals 14 residues. Germline V gene lookup returns CDR1 SGHAT and CDR2 FQNNGV. Trimming took 1 base from V and 4 from J, leaving 10 bases between them. For the CDR3, the DNA is TGTGCCAGCAGCTTAGGATCGGCAGGCTATGGCTACACCTTC. It specifies CASSLGSAGYGYTF.

The chain combines TRBV11-2 with TRBJ2-3; the D gene is possibly TRBD2 (7 bases). Deletions cut 5 bases from V and 3 bases from J, with 15 bases between. Germline V gene lookup returns CDR1 SGHAT and CDR2 FQNNGV. This CDR3 has 15 residues. CDR3 DNA sequence: TGTGCCAGCAGCATCCTGGGGGGGGCGACAGATACGCAGTATTTT. Amino acids: CASSILGGATDTQYF.

V usage is TRBV7-8 and J usage is TRBJ1-2; D is perhaps TRBD1 (5 bases). The germline gives CDR1 SGHVS, CDR2 FQNEAQ. V dropped 5 bases and J dropped 7 bases, with 23 bases sitting between them. The CDR3 covers 16 residues. CDR3 region: CASSQARGWTRAGYTF. The CDR3 nucleotides read TGTGCCAGCAGCCAGGCCCGGGGCTGGACAAGGGCTGGCTACACCTTC.

The V call is TRBV9, the J call TRBJ2-7; a weak D match, TRBD2 (6 bases). V lost 3 bases to trimming and J lost 4 bases, with 17 bases between them. CDR1 SGDLS and CDR2 YYNGEE come from the germline V gene. This CDR3 is 15 amino acids long. Here the CDR3 DNA reads TGTGCCAGCAGCGAGGCACCGGGACTGGAGTACGAGCAGTACTTC. It encodes CASSEAPGLEYEQYF.

This clone was observed once. This rearrangement joins TRBV11-2 to TRBJ2-3; D ambiguous. Trimming removed 6 bases from V and 5 bases from J, with 12 bases in between. There are 13 residues in the CDR3. Germline values: CDR1 SGHAT, CDR2 FQNNGV. CDR3 protein: CASRLSGEDTQYF. CDR3 sequence (DNA): TGTGCCAGCAGACTTTCAGGAGAAGATACGCAGTATTTT. Full variable domain (remainder filled in from reference TRBV11-2 and TRBJ2-3): EAGVAQSPRYKIIEKRQSVAFWCNPISGHATLYWYQQILGQGPKLLIQFQNNGVVDDSQLPKDRFSAERLKGVDSTLKIQPAKLEDSAVYLCASRLSGEDTQYFGPGTRLTVL.

The rearrangement joins TRBV2 to TRBJ1-5; the D gene is possibly TRBD1 (6 bases). Germline V gene lookup returns CDR1 SNHLY and CDR2 FYNNEI. Trimming stripped 5 bases from V and 7 bases from J, with 21 bases between. This CDR3 has 16 residues. CDR3 in amino acids: CASSLDSLLAIQPQHF. The CDR3 coding sequence is TGTGCCAGCAGTTTGGACAGCCTCCTGGCTATCCAGCCCCAGCATTTT.

The chain links TRBV11-3 to TRBJ2-7, with D unresolved. The CDR3 has 13 residues. Trimming pared 2 bases from V and 2 bases from J, leaving 7 bases between. Germline CDR1 is SGHNT and CDR2 is YENEEA. The CDR3 loop reads CASSLISTYEQYV. The CDR3 DNA is TGTGCCAGCAGCTTAATAAGTACCTACGAGCAGTACGTC.

A single count supports this clone. V and J are TRBV4-1 and TRBJ2-5, with unresolved D. The V end lost 4 bases, the J end lost 4 bases, and 16 bases lay between the germline ends. CDR1 and CDR2 (germline): MGHRA, YSYEKL. The CDR3 runs 15 residues. The CDR3 loop is CASSRNVGSGETQYF. The CDR3 DNA reads TGCGCCAGCAGCCGGAACGTAGGGTCGGGAGAGACCCAGTACTTC.

This clone was counted once. DNA of the CDR3: TGTGCCAGCAGCTGGAGTGGGGTCCAAGAGACCCAGTACTTC. This encodes CASSWSGVQETQYF. The chain employs TRBV7-8 and TRBJ2-5; D is undetermined. The germline V and J ends were trimmed by 4 bases and 1 base, with 10 bases remaining between them. This CDR3 spans 14 amino acids. Germline assignment: CDR1 SGHVS and CDR2 FQNEAQ. Drawing the rest from reference TRBV7-8 and TRBJ2-5, the complete variable domain is GAGVSQSPRYKVAKRGQDVALRCDPISGHVSLFWYQQALGQGPEFLTYFQNEAQLDKSGLPSDRFFAERPEGSVSTLKIQRTQQEDSAVYLCASSWSGVQETQYFGPGTRLLVL.

The V call is TRBV27, the J call TRBJ1-4; the D gene is possibly TRBD1 (6 bases). This CDR3 has 17 residues. Germline V gene lookup returns CDR1 MNHEY and CDR2 SMNVEV (reference sequence). The ends were cut back, 5 bases at V and 4 bases at J, with 20 bases in the middle. The CDR3 bases are TGTGCCAGCAGTATGGGGGGCGGGCTCGCGGGTAATGAAAAACTGTTTTTT. Translation gives CASSMGGGLAGNEKLFF.

The chain combines TRBV5-1 with TRBJ2-6, with D perhaps TRBD2 (7 bases). The V and J ends lost 8 bases and 4 bases respectively, with 22 bases between them. This CDR3 spans 17 amino acids. Germline-derived CDR1 and CDR2 are SGHRS and YFSETQ. The CDR3: CASLKGGVSLGANVLTF. The CDR3 bases are TGCGCCAGTTTGAAAGGGGGGGTCTCCCTCGGGGCCAACGTCCTGACTTTC.

This clone was picked up a small number of times. CDR3 in DNA: TGTGCCAGCAGCGGCGGGGGCGAGCAGTACGTC. It yields the protein CASSGGGEQYV. V usage is TRBV5-4 and J usage is TRBJ2-7, with 7 bases lining up with TRBD2. From germline, CDR1 is SGHNT and CDR2 YYREEE (reference sequence). The CDR3 loop spans 11 amino acids. Trimming cost V 4 bases and J 6 bases; bases outside gene matches: 1.

The CDR3 spells CASSESRTGHTEAFF. Written as DNA, the CDR3 is TGTGCCAGCAGCGAAAGCCGCACAGGGCATACTGAAGCTTTCTTT. This chain links TRBV7-2 with TRBJ1-1; D is possibly TRBD1 (6 bases). Germline CDR1 reads SGHTA; CDR2 reads FQGNSA. V was shortened by 5 bases and J by 5 bases, with 18 bases between the two germline ends. The length of the CDR3 is 15 residues.

The chain uses TRBV5-1 and TRBJ2-7, with TRBD2 matching 9 bases. The trim removed 2 bases at V and 3 bases at J, leaving 9 bases unmatched. The CDR3 loop spans 16 amino acids. Germline V gene sequence: CDR1 SGHRS, CDR2 YFSETQ. CDR3 sequence (DNA): TGCGCCAGCAGCTTAACCCCGGGACTAGCCGTCTACGAGCAGTACGTC. It encodes CASSLTPGLAVYEQYV.

This clone has only a few counts. This chain uses TRBV10-3 with TRBJ1-1; D is possibly TRBD1 (5 bases). Germline-derived CDR1 and CDR2 are ENHRY and SYGVKD. The CDR3 length is 16 residues. Trimming left V 0 bases short and J 4 bases short, with 15 bases between. The CDR3 spells CAISESLGTGGTEAFF. CDR3 bases: TGTGCCATCAGTGAGTCACTAGGGACCGGGGGCACTGAAGCTTTCTTT.

This clone was seen a single time. V is TRBV5-1 and J is TRBJ2-3; 10 bases match TRBD2. Losses at the gene ends were 0 bases for V and 2 bases for J; bases not matched to a gene: 6. The germline CDR1 and CDR2 sequences are SGHRS and YFSETQ. This CDR3 spans 17 amino acids. The CDR3: CASSLGSGGAPTDTQYF. CDR3 sequence (DNA): TGCGCCAGCAGCTTGGGGAGCGGGGGGGCTCCCACAGATACGCAGTATTTT.

The chain recombines TRBV28 with TRBJ1-4; D remains unclear. There are 13 residues in the CDR3. Looked up from germline, CDR1 is MDHEN and CDR2 is SYDVKM. Trimming left V 8 bases short and J 7 bases short, with 14 bases between. As DNA, the CDR3 is TGTGCCAGCGGAATCGAGACGGGTGAAAAACTGTTTTTT. Translation: CASGIETGEKLFF.

V is TRBV19 and J is TRBJ2-1, with unresolved D. V lost 4 bases and J 10 bases, leaving 14 bases between the germline ends. CDR3 size: 13 residues. Germline loops: CDR1 LNHDA, CDR2 SQIVND (reference sequence). As DNA, the CDR3 is TGTGCCAGTAGTAATTTCCGCAATATCGAGCAGTTCTTC. Its translation: CASSNFRNIEQFF.

This rearrangement joins TRBV15 to TRBJ1-4, with D unresolved. The V end was cut by 3 bases, the J end by 0 bases, with 11 bases between. CDR3 length: 16 amino acids. Germline V CDR1 and CDR2: LNHNV, YYDKDF (reference sequence). CDR3 in DNA: TGTGCCACCAGCAGGAGGGCGAGCGCAACTAATGAAAAACTGTTTTTT. This sequence encodes CATSRRASATNEKLFF. The full variable domain, completed using reference TRBV15 and TRBJ1-4, is DAMVIQNPRYQVTQFGKPVTLSCSQTLNHNVMYWYQQKSSQAPKLLFHYYDKDFNNEADTPDNFQSRRPNTSFCFLDIRSPGLGDTAMYLCATSRRASATNEKLFFGSGTQLSVL.

The genes are TRBV11-1 and TRBJ2-7; the D call may be TRBD1 or TRBD2 (5 bases each). Germline lookup yields CDR1 SGHAT and CDR2 FQDESV (reference sequence). V was shortened by 0 bases and J by 6 bases, with 12 bases between the two germline ends. The CDR3 is 14 amino acids. The CDR3 nucleotides are TGTGCCAGCAGCTTAGCGGGCGCAGGGACCGAGCAGTACTTC. This gives the protein CASSLAGAGTEQYF.

The chain is built from TRBV5-1 and TRBJ2-4; TRBD1 agrees at 7 bases. The J segment lost 7 bases and the V segment lost 3 bases, leaving 7 bases of the junction unmatched. Germline CDR1 reads SGHRS; CDR2 reads YFSETQ. This CDR3 is 14 amino acids long. The CDR3: CASSSTGFRNIQYF. The CDR3 DNA reads TGCGCCAGCAGCTCGACAGGGTTTCGGAACATTCAGTACTTC. Complete variable domain (other parts from reference TRBV5-1 and TRBJ2-4): KAGVTQTPRYLIKTRGQQVTLSCSPISGHRSVSWYQQTPGQGLQFLFEYFSETQRNKGNFPGRFSGRQFSNSRSEMNVSTLELGDSALYLCASSSTGFRNIQYFGAGTRLSVL.

The V gene is TRBV7-9, the J gene TRBJ2-3; no reliable D call. V was trimmed by 5 bases and J by 4 bases, leaving 10 bases between them. Germline loops: CDR1 SEHNR, CDR2 FQNEAQ (reference sequence). CDR3 length equals 13 residues. The CDR3 loop reads CASSHSRPDTQYF. In DNA form, the CDR3 reads TGTGCCAGCAGCCATTCCCGTCCAGATACGCAGTATTTT. The entire variable domain, with the rest obtained from reference TRBV7-9 and TRBJ2-3, is as follows: DTGVSQNPRHKITKRGQNVTFRCDPISEHNRLYWYRQTLGQGPEFLTYFQNEAQLEKSRLLSDRFSAERPKGSFSTLEIQRTEQGDSAMYLCASSHSRPDTQYFGPGTRLTVL.

CDR3 loop: CASSDPVQETQYF. Written as DNA, the CDR3 is TGTGCCAGCAGTGATCCCGTCCAAGAGACCCAGTACTTC. The V call is TRBV27, the J call TRBJ2-5; D gene uncertain. Trimming left V 5 bases short and J 1 base short, with 8 bases between. CDR3 length: 13 amino acids. The germline gives CDR1 MNHEY, CDR2 SMNVEV (reference sequence).